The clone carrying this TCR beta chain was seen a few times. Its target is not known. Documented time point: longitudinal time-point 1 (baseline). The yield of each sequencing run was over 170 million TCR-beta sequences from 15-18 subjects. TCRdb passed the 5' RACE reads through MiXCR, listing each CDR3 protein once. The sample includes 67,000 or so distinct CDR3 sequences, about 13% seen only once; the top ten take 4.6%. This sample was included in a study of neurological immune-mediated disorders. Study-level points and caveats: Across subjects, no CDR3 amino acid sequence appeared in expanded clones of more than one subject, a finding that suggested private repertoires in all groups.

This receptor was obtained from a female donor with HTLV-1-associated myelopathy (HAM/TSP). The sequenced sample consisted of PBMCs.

The DNA of the CDR3 is TGTGCCAGCAGCCAAGGCAGCTATAGCAATCAGCCCCAGCATTTT. Protein product: CASSQGSYSNQPQHF. The chain carries TRBV3-1 and TRBJ1-5; D unresolved. Germline V CDR1 and CDR2: LGHDT, YNNKEL (reference sequence). CDR3 length equals 15 residues. The ends were cut back, 1 base at V and 0 bases at J, with 7 bases in the middle.